The rows below give T cell receptor beta chains drawn from one sample of a study of shared clonotypes between healthy human individuals. TCRdb keeps only in-frame clones here, not all; method: immunoSEQ multiplex PCR. This table holds 2,100,000 or so clones, roughly 95% found once. The sequenced material came from naive CD4+ T cells sorted from blood. These receptors were taken from a man aged 18-30 years in good health. The CDR3 runs from the conserved cysteine through the conserved F or W. D genes are given only for firm matches. A clone size is listed for some rows: how often the clone was seen (once, few, many), or a class if it is expanded.

>-|TRBJ1-2|TRBV23-1|-
TGCGCCAGCAGTCAAAGGCAGGAGGGTATCTGGGGCTACACCTTC
CASSQRQEGIWGYTF
>-|TRBJ2-1|TRBV7-9|TRBD1
TGTGCCAGCAGCTTCGGGACAGGGATGGATGAGCAGTTCTTC
CASSFGTGMDEQFF
>-|TRBJ2-5|TRBV5-1|-
TGCGCCAGCAGCTTGAATCCTACCCTCGAGACCCAGTACTTC
CASSLNPTLETQYF
>-|TRBJ2-1|TRBV2|TRBD2
TGTGCCAGCAGTGCGCTTAGCGGGGGGAAAAACAATGAGCAGTTCTTC
CASSALSGGKNNEQFF
>-|TRBJ2-5|TRBV6-6|TRBD2
TGTGCCAGCAGTTACTCTAGCGGGTCATGGGAGACCCAGTACTTC
CASSYSSGSWETQYF
>-|TRBJ2-7|TRBV20-1|-
TGCAGTGCTAACTCGGCCTACGAGCAGTACTTC
CSANSAYEQYF
>-|TRBJ2-7|TRBV7-9|-
TGTGCCAGCAGCCCTCCGAGCTCCTACGAGCAGTACTTC
CASSPPSSYEQYF
>once|TRBJ1-5|TRBV6-6|TRBD1
TGTGCCAGCAGTTACCGGGACAGGGTTAGCAATCAGCCCCAGCATTTT
CASSYRDRVSNQPQHF
>-|TRBJ1-6|TRBV19|-
TGTGCCAGTAGTACCGGGCAGGGGTTAATCCCCCTCCACTTT
CASSTGQGLIPLHF
>-|TRBJ2-7|TRBV27|-
TGTGCCAGCAGTTTAAGTCCAGGGATAACCTACGAGCAGTACTTC
CASSLSPGITYEQYF
>-|TRBJ1-1|TRBV10-3|-
TGTGCCATCAGTGTATCATTTGGGGGGCAGGGCACTGAAGCTTTCTTT
CAISVSFGGQGTEAFF
>-|TRBJ2-7|TRBV7-8|-
TGTGCCAGCAGCTTATCGGTAGCGTACAGCTCCTACGAGCAGTACTTC
CASSLSVAYSSYEQYF
>-|TRBJ2-1|TRBV9|TRBD2
TGTGCCAGCAGCGTAGGGGGTTCTAGCGGACCTTTCTACAATGAGCAGTTCTTC
CASSVGGSSGPFYNEQFF
>-|TRBJ2-5|TRBV25-1|-
TGTGCCAGCATCGAGAGGGTTGGCGAGACCCAGTACTTC
CASIERVGETQYF
>-|TRBJ2-3|TRBV5-1|TRBD2
TGCGCCAGCAGCGCGGGGACTAGCGGAGGCGCAGATACGCAGTATTTT
CASSAGTSGGADTQYF
>once|TRBJ1-2|TRBV28|TRBD1
TGTGCCAGCAGTCTAGACAGGGACTGGGGCTACACCTTC
CASSLDRDWGYTF
>-|TRBJ2-2|TRBV14|-
TGTGCCAGCAGCGCTTATGGAGGGAGCACCGGGGAGCTGTTTTTT
CASSAYGGSTGELFF
>-|TRBJ1-6|TRBV6-5|-
TGTGCCAGTTCTCCGTATAATTCACCCCTCCACTTT
CASSPYNSPLHF
>-|TRBJ1-3|TRBV5-1|-
TGCGCCAGCAGCTTGTCAGAGGGCTCTGGAAACACCATATATTTT
CASSLSEGSGNTIYF
>-|TRBJ1-2|TRBV7-3|TRBD1
TGTGCCAGCAGCAAGACAGGGAACTATGGCTACACCTTC
CASSKTGNYGYTF
>-|TRBJ1-1|TRBV6-5|-
TGTGCCAGCACCCCAGCTGGGACTGCGAACACTGAAGCTTTCTTT
CASTPAGTANTEAFF
>-|TRBJ2-5|TRBV2|TRBD2
TGTGCCAGCAGTGAGGGACTAGCGGGGGGGCAAGAGACCCAGTACTTC
CASSEGLAGGQETQYF
>-|TRBJ2-5|TRBV5-1|TRBD1
TGCGCCAGCAGCTCGGGGACAGTCCAAGAGACCCAGTACTTC
CASSSGTVQETQYF
>-|TRBJ1-2|TRBV25-1|TRBD1
TGTGCCAGCAGCTCGGACAGGGGGCATGGCTACACCTTC
CASSSDRGHGYTF
>-|TRBJ2-3|TRBV11-2|-
TGTGCCAGCAGCTTTCACGGGTTTGATACGCAGTATTTT
CASSFHGFDTQYF
>-|TRBJ2-2|TRBV6-4|-
TGTGCCAGCAGTGCCAGCGCGAACACCGGGGAGCTGTTTTTT
CASSASANTGELFF
>-|TRBJ2-3|TRBV5-1|-
TGCGCCAGCAGCTTGGCCCTCAGCACAGATACGCAGTATTTT
CASSLALSTDTQYF
>-|TRBJ1-5|TRBV19|-
TGTGCCAGTAGTATAGAGGGTTATAGCAATCAGCCCCAGCATTTT
CASSIEGYSNQPQHF
>-|TRBJ2-7|TRBV28|-
TGTGCCAGCAGTGCGACGAATTCCTACGAGCAGTACTTC
CASSATNSYEQYF
>-|TRBJ2-7|TRBV11-3|TRBD1
TGTGCCAGCAGTCCGGGACAGGGGGAGATCTACGAGCAGTACTTC
CASSPGQGEIYEQYF
>-|TRBJ2-5|TRBV5-1|-
TGCGCCAGCAGCTATAGCGGATCCGGAAGGGAGACCCAGTACTTC
CASSYSGSGRETQYF
>-|TRBJ2-7|TRBV10-2|TRBD2
TGCGCCAGCAGTGAGCGGCTAGCGGGAGGCGAGCAGTACTTC
CASSERLAGGEQYF
>-|TRBJ1-6|TRBV19|-
TGTGCCAGTAGTGGTATTAGTTCACCCCTCCACTTT
CASSGISSPLHF
>-|TRBJ1-3|TRBV9|-
TGTGCCAGCAGCGGGGTCAGCTCTGGAAACACCATATATTTT
CASSGVSSGNTIYF
>-|TRBJ1-4|TRBV27|TRBD1
TGTGCCAGCAGTTTACAGGGGGGAGATGAAAAACTGTTTTTT
CASSLQGGDEKLFF
>-|TRBJ1-2|TRBV7-2|-
TGTGCCAGCAGCTTAGCGACTGGGCAGGGGCACTATGGCTACACCTTC
CASSLATGQGHYGYTF
>-|TRBJ2-5|TRBV7-2|-
TGTGCCAGCAGCTTAGAGTGGGGGTCGCAAGAGACCCAGTACTTC
CASSLEWGSQETQYF
>-|TRBJ1-1|TRBV5-5|-
TGTGCCAGCAGCCTCCATGGGCGAAGTGAAGCTTTCTTT
CASSLHGRSEAFF
>-|TRBJ1-2|TRBV7-9|-
TGTGCCAGCAGCTTAGACAGGGCGGGCTACACCTTC
CASSLDRAGYTF
>-|TRBJ2-3|TRBV30|TRBD2
TGTGCCTGGAGTGTGCGGGAGGTAAACACAGATACGCAGTATTTT
CAWSVREVNTDTQYF
>once|TRBJ2-1|TRBV2|-
TGTGCCAGCAGTGGATTTGGCGGCAATGAGCAGTTCTTC
CASSGFGGNEQFF
>-|TRBJ2-1|TRBV6-6|-
TGTGCCAGCCAGGGTTATTCCTACAATGAGCAGTTCTTC
CASQGYSYNEQFF
>-|TRBJ1-1|TRBV7-2|-
TGTGCCAGCAGCTCCCCTAACGTAGCTTTCTTT
CASSSPNVAFF
>few|TRBJ1-2|TRBV30|TRBD1
TGTGCCTGGAGTGTACCTGGGACAGCTAACTATGGCTACACCTTC
CAWSVPGTANYGYTF
>-|TRBJ1-2|TRBV19|TRBD1
TGTGCCAGTAGTATCCAGGGGGCGGCCTATGGCTACACCTTC
CASSIQGAAYGYTF
>few|TRBJ2-5|TRBV7-2|TRBD2
TGTGCCAGCAGCCTAGCCGGGACTAGCGGCCAAGAGACCCAGTACTTC
CASSLAGTSGQETQYF
>-|TRBJ2-6|TRBV10-3|-
TGTGCCAACTCAGACATCTCTGGGGCCAACGTCCTGACTTTC
CANSDISGANVLTF
>once|TRBJ2-2|TRBV19|TRBD1
TGTGCCAGTAGTACCCCATCAGGACAGGGGAACACCGGGGAGCTGTTTTTT
CASSTPSGQGNTGELFF
>-|TRBJ2-1|TRBV9|TRBD2
TGTGCCAGCAGCGTAGTGGGAGGGCTCGACAATGAGCAGTTCTTC
CASSVVGGLDNEQFF